These 29 T cell receptor beta chains originate from one sample sequenced in a study of early T cells in non-severe SARS-CoV-2 infection. TCRdb redid the calling of the 5' RACE reads with MiXCR, one entry per CDR3 protein. The sample includes tens of thousands of distinct CDR3 sequences, 4.9% of them seen just once. The specimen sequenced was whole blood. These receptors all stem from an adult who was a healthcare worker with PCR-confirmed SARS-CoV-2 infection or an uninfected control (not recorded which).

V usage is TRBV20-1 and J usage is TRBJ2-3; either TRBD1 or TRBD2 may supply D (5 bases each). Germline V gene lookup returns CDR1 DFQATT and CDR2 SNEGSKA (reference sequence). CDR3 size: 15 residues. V was pared by 6 bases and J by 0 bases, with 16 bases between. The CDR3 coding sequence is TGCAGTGCCATTGCCGGGACCGACAGCACAGATACGCAGTATTTT. Its translation: CSAIAGTDSTDTQYF.

The chain recombines TRBV20-1 with TRBJ2-7; 7 positions agree with TRBD2. The CDR3 has 15 amino acids. The J segment lost 5 bases and the V segment lost 0 bases, leaving 10 bases of the junction unmatched. Germline loops: CDR1 DFQATT, CDR2 SNEGSKA (reference sequence). CDR3 sequence (DNA): TGCAGTGCTAGAGATCTTGTGGGAGGGCGAGACGAGCAGTACTTC. It encodes CSARDLVGGRDEQYF.

In its sample, this clonotype was seen many times. The gene calls are TRBV20-1 and TRBJ2-1; TRBD2 matches at 11 bases. With V trimmed by 2 bases and J by 8 bases, 5 bases remained unmatched. This CDR3 contains 14 residues. Germline CDR1 DFQATT, CDR2 SNEGSKA (reference sequence). The CDR3 loop reads CSARKLAGAYEQFF. The DNA for the CDR3 is TGCAGTGCTAGAAAACTAGCGGGAGCCTATGAGCAGTTCTTC.

This clonotype was seen ten or more times. The chain carries TRBV7-8 and TRBJ1-1; 12 bases map to TRBD1. V shed 1 base, J shed 5 bases, and the junction held 2 bases outside the gene matches. The CDR3 length is 15 residues. Germline values: CDR1 SGHVS, CDR2 FQNEAQ. The chain's CDR3 is CASSLGDRGLTEAFF. The CDR3 DNA sequence: TGTGCCAGCAGCTTAGGGGACAGGGGGCTGACTGAAGCTTTCTTT. Filled out from reference TRBV7-8 and TRBJ1-1, the complete variable domain reads GAGVSQSPRYKVAKRGQDVALRCDPISGHVSLFWYQQALGQGPEFLTYFQNEAQLDKSGLPSDRFFAERPEGSVSTLKIQRTQQEDSAVYLCASSLGDRGLTEAFFGQGTRLTVV.

The V gene is TRBV24-1, the J gene TRBJ2-2; 8 bases map to TRBD1. V lost 4 bases to trimming and J lost 2 bases; unmatched junction nucleotides: 5. Germline V gives CDR1 KGHDR, CDR2 SFDVKD. The CDR3 loop spans 16 amino acids. This CDR3 is CATSEDRAENTGELFF. The CDR3 DNA sequence: TGTGCCACCAGTGAGGACAGGGCGGAAAACACCGGGGAGCTGTTTTTT.

This clonotype was observed a few times. V gene TRBV5-5 combines with J gene TRBJ1-1; the D gene is possibly TRBD1 (5 bases). The CDR3 totals 16 residues. Germline CDR1 reads SGHKS; CDR2 reads YYEKEE (reference sequence). V lost 4 bases and J lost 0, with 16 bases in between. CDR3 DNA: TGTGCCAGCAGCCCCTATGACTCAGGGATGAACACTGAAGCTTTCTTT. Its protein product is CASSPYDSGMNTEAFF.

This clonotype occurred many times. The rearrangement uses TRBV24-1 and TRBJ2-6; no clear D. Germline V gene sequence: CDR1 KGHDR, CDR2 SFDVKD. CDR3 size: 16 residues. Trimming removed 3 bases at V and 0 bases at J, with 8 bases between. CDR3 sequence reads: CATSDPQYSGANVLTF. CDR3 nucleotide sequence: TGTGCCACCAGTGATCCTCAGTACTCTGGGGCCAACGTCCTGACTTTC.

The table lists this clonotype with many counts. V and J are TRBV5-1 and TRBJ2-7; D might be TRBD1 or TRBD2, each matching 7 bases. The CDR3 spans 14 residues. Looked up from germline, CDR1 is SGHRS and CDR2 is YFSETQ. V shed 3 bases and J shed 5 bases, with 15 bases lying between them. In DNA form, the CDR3 reads TGCGCCAGCAGCTCGACAGGGAGGGGAAACGAGCAGTACTTC. This encodes CASSSTGRGNEQYF. Supplemented by reference TRBV5-1 and TRBJ2-7, the full variable domain reads KAGVTQTPRYLIKTRGQQVTLSCSPISGHRSVSWYQQTPGQGLQFLFEYFSETQRNKGNFPGRFSGRQFSNSRSEMNVSTLELGDSALYLCASSSTGRGNEQYFGPGTRLTVT.

In this sample, this clonotype turned up a few times. The chain uses TRBV10-3 and TRBJ2-7, with a weak D call TRBD2 (6 bases). There are 15 residues in the CDR3. Germline CDR1 and CDR2: ENHRY and SYGVKD. V dropped 3 bases and J dropped 2 bases, with 14 bases sitting between them. The CDR3 is CAISDPRTGAYEQYF. The CDR3 DNA is TGTGCCATCAGTGACCCTCGGACGGGAGCCTACGAGCAGTACTTC.

This clonotype showed up just a few times. This sequence joins TRBV3-1 and TRBJ2-7; 9 nucleotides agree with TRBD1. After removal of 3 bases from V and 10 bases from J, the junction contained 7 bases not matched to a gene. Germline loops: CDR1 LGHDT, CDR2 YNNKEL (reference sequence). This CDR3 spans 13 amino acids. This chain's CDR3 is CASSQDRDRDQYF. The CDR3 DNA reads TGTGCCAGCAGCCAGGATCGGGACAGGGACCAGTACTTC.

This clonotype occurred many times. J is TRBJ2-1 and V is TRBV10-3; no clear D. This CDR3 spans 15 amino acids. Trimming removed 7 bases from V and 0 bases from J, with 13 bases in between. Germline CDR1 ENHRY, CDR2 SYGVKD. CDR3 DNA: TGTGCCATCACCGCAACGGCGACCTCCTACAATGAGCAGTTCTTC. Translating gives CAITATATSYNEQFF.

Ten or more counts support this clonotype. The rearrangement links TRBV6-5 to TRBJ1-2; 7 nucleotides line up with TRBD1. Per germline, CDR1 MNHEY and CDR2 SVGAGI. Trimming cost V 6 bases and J 4 bases; bases outside gene matches: 14. The CDR3 consists of 16 residues. The CDR3 is CASSPTGAFPGYGYTF. CDR3 DNA sequence: TGTGCCAGCAGCCCAACAGGGGCATTTCCGGGCTATGGCTACACCTTC.

The V call is TRBV29-1, the J call TRBJ1-1; D gene ambiguous. The V and J ends lost 5 bases and 1 base respectively, with 8 bases between them. The CDR3 totals 12 residues. Per germline, CDR1 SQVTM and CDR2 ANQGSEA. CDR3 coding DNA: TGCAGCGTTTTGGTTAGGAACACTGAAGCTTTCTTT. The encoded protein is CSVLVRNTEAFF. The full variable domain, rest sourced from reference TRBV29-1 and TRBJ1-1, is SAVISQKPSRDICQRGTSLTIQCQVDSQVTMMFWYRQQPGQSLTLIATANQGSEATYESGFVIDKFPISRPNLTFSTLTVSNMSPEDSSIYLCSVLVRNTEAFFGQGTRLTVV.

This clonotype appeared many times. The junction and the germline gene differ at one end; a read error may be behind it. The gene calls are TRBV27 and TRBJ1-3; a weak D match, TRBD1 (5 bases). From germline, CDR1 is MNHEY and CDR2 SMNVEV (reference sequence). The CDR3 extends over 13 amino acids. The CDR3 spells CATSQGPGNTIYF. The CDR3 DNA follows: TGTGCCACCAGTCAGGGACCCGGAAACACCATATATTTT.

This clonotype has a handful of counts. The chain couples TRBV7-3 to TRBJ2-7, with D tentatively TRBD1 (5 bases). Germline values: CDR1 SGHTA, CDR2 FQGTGA. Trimming took off 2 bases at V and 4 bases at J, with 15 bases between the two ends. This CDR3 is built from 15 residues. DNA for the CDR3: TGTGCCAGCAGCTTAGGGCCCAGGGTGGAGTACGAGCAGTACTTC. Translating gives CASSLGPRVEYEQYF.

This clonotype was counted at least ten times. The CDR3 reads CASSSFGGDSYEQYF. Written as DNA, the CDR3 is TGCGCCAGCAGCTCTTTTGGCGGAGACTCCTACGAGCAGTACTTC. The V and J genes are TRBV5-1 and TRBJ2-7; D gene ambiguous. Trimming removed 3 bases from V and 0 bases from J, with 13 bases in between. From germline, CDR1 is SGHRS and CDR2 YFSETQ. This CDR3 contains 15 residues.

The chain is built from TRBV11-2 and TRBJ2-7; no clear D gene. Germline lookup yields CDR1 SGHAT and CDR2 FQNNGV. V shed 1 base and J shed 4 bases, with 11 bases lying between them. The CDR3 sequence is 14 residues long. CDR3 region: CASSLVRATYEQYF. In DNA, the CDR3 is TGTGCCAGCAGCTTAGTCCGGGCCACGTACGAGCAGTACTTC.

This clonotype was recorded a few times. The chain links TRBV7-2 to TRBJ2-7, with D perhaps being TRBD1 or TRBD2 (5 bases each). Looked up from germline, CDR1 is SGHTA and CDR2 is FQGNSA. The CDR3 spans 14 residues. V lost 6 bases to trimming and J lost 7 bases, with 19 bases between them. CDR3 sequence: CASSKTRGAQEQYF. CDR3 sequence (DNA): TGTGCCAGCAGTAAGACGAGAGGGGCTCAGGAGCAGTACTTC.

This clonotype was seen at least ten times. This chain connects TRBV19 to TRBJ2-3, with 8 nucleotides matching TRBD1. Germline V gene sequence: CDR1 LNHDA, CDR2 SQIVND (reference sequence). Unmatched junction bases numbered 5, after V lost 1 base and J lost 2 bases. This CDR3 has 16 amino acids. The CDR3 spells CASSIGTGTATDTQYF. CDR3 nucleotides: TGTGCCAGTAGTATAGGGACAGGGACGGCCACAGATACGCAGTATTTT.

This clonotype was seen a handful of times. The rearrangement uses TRBV10-3 and TRBJ2-6; D unclear. The V gene's germline CDR1 is ENHRY and CDR2 SYGVKD. V lost 7 bases and J lost 0, with 13 bases in between. The CDR3 has 16 residues. The CDR3 sequence: CAITRSPTSGANVLTF. The DNA of the CDR3 is TGTGCCATCACCCGATCACCAACCTCTGGGGCCAACGTCCTGACTTTC.

Only a few counts were recorded for this clonotype. The chain joins TRBV3-1 to TRBJ2-1, with 8 bases fitting TRBD2. V trimming: 4 bases; J trimming: 10 bases; junction bases outside the gene matches: 18. The CDR3 covers 17 residues. CDR1 and CDR2 (germline): LGHDT, YNNKEL (reference sequence). This CDR3 reads CASSPSLGRLAGHEQFF. DNA for the CDR3: TGTGCCAGCAGCCCGAGCCTGGGTCGCCTAGCGGGTCACGAGCAGTTCTTC.

The gene calls are TRBV18 and TRBJ1-5; TRBD1 matches 7 bases. The CDR3 length is 13 residues. The germline gives CDR1 KGHSH, CDR2 LQKENI. J was trimmed by 4 bases and V by 4 bases; bases with no gene match: 1. CDR3 region: CASSLGQNQPQHF. CDR3 sequence (DNA): TGTGCCAGCTCACTGGGACAGAATCAGCCCCAGCATTTT.

This clonotype has ten or more counts. This sequence joins TRBV5-4 and TRBJ2-2, with D possibly matching TRBD1 (6 bases). Germline V CDR1 and CDR2: SGHNT, YYREEE (reference sequence). The CDR3 loop spans 17 amino acids. V was shortened by 0 bases and J by 0 bases, with 12 bases between the two germline ends. The CDR3 sequence: CASSLGSWTANTGELFF. For the CDR3, the DNA is TGTGCCAGCAGCTTGGGGTCATGGACAGCGAACACCGGGGAGCTGTTTTTT.

The genes are TRBV9 and TRBJ2-2; D is unresolved. CDR3 length equals 14 residues. Germline V lookup: CDR1 SGDLS, CDR2 YYNGEE. Trimming stripped 1 base from V and 7 bases from J, with 11 bases between. The CDR3 here is CASSVTQLNGELFF. The CDR3 DNA reads as TGTGCCAGCAGCGTAACTCAACTGAACGGGGAGCTGTTTTTT. Full variable domain (rest looked up from reference TRBV9 and TRBJ2-2): DSGVTQTPKHLITATGQRVTLRCSPRSGDLSVYWYQQSLDQGLQFLIQYYNGEERAKGNILERFSAQQFPDLHSELNLSSLELGDSALYFCASSVTQLNGELFFGEGSRLTVL.

This clonotype occurred many times. This chain uses TRBV6-2 or TRBV6-3 with TRBJ1-2; 7 bases are shared with TRBD1. V trimming: 0 bases; J trimming: 4 bases; junction bases outside the gene matches: 8. The germline CDR1 and CDR2 sequences are MNHEY and SVGEGT. There are 16 residues in the CDR3. The CDR3 protein is CASSYSGTASFYGYTF. CDR3 nucleotides: TGTGCCAGCAGTTACTCCGGGACAGCTTCATTCTATGGCTACACCTTC.

This clonotype appeared many times. CDR3 sequence (DNA): TGTGCCAGCAGCCTACAGGGTACCACCTACAATGAGCAGTTCTTC. It yields the protein CASSLQGTTYNEQFF. The chain combines TRBV3-1 with TRBJ2-1, with D possibly TRBD1 on 6 matching bases. The CDR3 runs 15 residues. Germline CDR1 and CDR2: LGHDT and YNNKEL (reference sequence). The V and J ends lost 4 bases and 2 bases respectively, with 12 bases between them.

Many counts were recorded for this clonotype. The chain has TRBV20-1 and TRBJ2-1, with a possible D match to TRBD2 (6 bases). This CDR3 is built from 14 residues. Germline CDR1 is DFQATT and CDR2 is SNEGSKA (reference sequence). CDR3 DNA sequence: TGCAGCCCTTCGACGGCCTCTTCGGGGGATGAGCAGTTCTTC. This sequence encodes CSPSTASSGDEQFF.

This clonotype was found many times. V usage is TRBV20-1 and J usage is TRBJ2-1, with 10 bases aligning to TRBD2. CDR1 DFQATT and CDR2 SNEGSKA come from the germline V gene (reference sequence). The CDR3 spans 15 residues. V shed 3 bases and J 3 bases; nucleotides not matched to a gene: 5. DNA for the CDR3: TGCAGTGCTAGTATTCGGACTAGCGGCTACAATGAGCAGTTCTTC. The encoded protein is CSASIRTSGYNEQFF.

This clonotype was observed at least ten times. This chain connects TRBV5-1 to TRBJ2-7, with D perhaps matching TRBD1 (5 bases). Trimming pared 4 bases from V and 3 bases from J, leaving 14 bases between. The germline V gene encodes CDR1 SGHRS and CDR2 YFSETQ. The CDR3 is 14 amino acids. CDR3 nucleotide sequence: TGCGCCAGCAGCGCGATGGGGCAGGACTACGAGCAGTACTTC. Its translation is CASSAMGQDYEQYF. Looking up the rest from reference TRBV5-1 and TRBJ2-7 gives the full variable domain: KAGVTQTPRYLIKTRGQQVTLSCSPISGHRSVSWYQQTPGQGLQFLFEYFSETQRNKGNFPGRFSGRQFSNSRSEMNVSTLELGDSALYLCASSAMGQDYEQYFGPGTRLTVT.